This entry lists 32 T cell receptor beta chains sequenced from one sample in a study of cytomegalovirus exposure and HLA in healthy donors. PCR employed 60 Vbeta and 13 Jbeta primers. Some clones are missing from TCRdb's copy, which holds only in-frame ones; the method was immunoSEQ multiplex PCR. The profile shows 85,000 to 100,000 clones, approximately 86% of them singletons. Specimen: PBMCs. These receptors were obtained from a man aged 25-40 years in good health and CMV-seropositive.

This sequence joins TRBV7-2 and TRBJ1-1; 7 nucleotides agree with TRBD1. The CDR3 consists of 13 residues. From germline, CDR1 is SGHTA and CDR2 FQGNSA. Trimming at V came to 5 bases and at J to 1 base, leaving 1 base not matched to a gene. In DNA form, the CDR3 reads TGTGCCAGCAGCCGACAGGGGAACACTGAAGCTTTCTTT. Amino acid sequence: CASSRQGNTEAFF.

The genes are TRBV7-9 and TRBJ2-7, with TRBD2 matching over 8 bases. J was trimmed by 4 bases and V by 3 bases; bases with no gene match: 2. This CDR3 region has 13 residues. CDR1 and CDR2 from the germline V gene are SEHNR and FQNEAQ (reference sequence). The CDR3 nucleotides are TGTGCCAGCAGCTTCGGGGGGGGTTACGAGCAGTACTTC. Translating it yields CASSFGGGYEQYF.

Notes on this clone: An end of the junction does not agree with germline; a read error may underlie this. The chain carries TRBV5-6 and TRBJ1-4, with 9 bases aligning to TRBD1. The CDR3 extends over 15 amino acids. Germline V gene sequence: CDR1 SGHDT, CDR2 YYEEEE. The CDR3 loop is CASSLARDRDEKLLF. CDR3 nucleotides: TGTGCCAGCAGCTTGGCGCGGGACAGGGATGAAAAACTGTTGTTT. The full variable domain, with the rest looked up from reference TRBV5-6 and TRBJ1-4, is DAGVTQSPTHLIKTRGQQVTLRCSPKSGHDTVSWYQQALGQGPQFIFQYYEEEERQRGNFPDRFSGHQFPNYSSELNVNALLLGDSALYLCASSLARDRDEKLLFGSGTQLSVL.

CDR3: CASSYSRQLGETQYF. DNA for the CDR3: TGTGCCAGCAGTTACTCCAGGCAGTTAGGCGAGACCCAGTACTTC. The chain has TRBV6-5 and TRBJ2-5; no reliable D call. The CDR3 covers 15 residues. The V and J ends lost 0 bases and 5 bases respectively, with 13 bases between them. The V gene's germline CDR1 is MNHEY and CDR2 SVGAGI.

This clone was picked up one time. This sequence joins TRBV27 and TRBJ2-1, with 9 bases aligning to TRBD2. Germline V lookup: CDR1 MNHEY, CDR2 SMNVEV (reference sequence). The CDR3 length is 14 residues. The junction had 3 bases not matched to a gene; V was cut back by 2 bases and J by 7 bases. The CDR3 sequence is CASSLAGGVNEQFF. As DNA, the CDR3 is TGTGCCAGCAGTTTAGCGGGAGGGGTGAATGAGCAGTTCTTC.

The CDR3 sequence: CASSLGGDYNEQFF. The CDR3 region has the DNA TGTGCCAGCAGCCTCGGAGGAGACTACAATGAGCAGTTCTTC. This chain uses TRBV7-9 with TRBJ2-1, with D perhaps matching TRBD2 (5 bases). The CDR3 is made up of 14 amino acids. V was pared by 5 bases and J by 3 bases, with 11 bases between. CDR1 and CDR2 (germline): SEHNR, FQNEAQ (reference sequence).

The CDR3 region is CAWNSGTSGSISYNEQFF. The CDR3 DNA is TGTGCCTGGAATTCCGGGACTAGCGGGAGTATCTCCTACAATGAGCAGTTCTTC. The chain has TRBV30 and TRBJ2-1; the match to TRBD2 covers 14 bases. Losses at the gene ends were 4 bases for V and 0 bases for J; bases not matched to a gene: 8. The CDR3 runs 18 residues. The germline V gene encodes CDR1 GTSNPN and CDR2 SVGIG (reference sequence).

The chain is built from TRBV5-1 and TRBJ2-3; possible D gene TRBD2, 5 bases. Between the trimmed V and J ends, which lost 2 bases and 4 bases, there was a span of 11 bases. The V gene's germline CDR1 is SGHRS and CDR2 YFSETQ. The CDR3 is 14 amino acids. The CDR3: CASSLNSASDTQYF. In DNA, the CDR3 is TGCGCCAGCAGCTTAAATAGCGCTTCAGATACGCAGTATTTT.

The J gene is TRBJ2-3, the V gene TRBV4-1, with D unclear. Germline V gene lookup returns CDR1 MGHRA and CDR2 YSYEKL. This CDR3 comprises 12 residues. V shed 4 bases and J shed 1 base, with 3 bases lying between them. The CDR3 region has the DNA TGCGCCAGCAGCCCGGGCACAGATACGCAGTATTTT. As protein: CASSPGTDTQYF.

The rearrangement links TRBV28 to TRBJ1-4; D is unclear. Trimming left V 7 bases short and J 4 bases short, with 16 bases between. Germline-derived CDR1 and CDR2 are MDHEN and SYDVKM. This CDR3 contains 15 residues. CDR3 residues: CASKQTPVINEKLFF. CDR3 bases: TGTGCCAGCAAACAAACACCCGTTATTAATGAAAAACTGTTTTTT.

V is TRBV9 and J is TRBJ2-5, with a tentative D call TRBD1 (6 bases). CDR1 is SGDLS and CDR2 is YYNGEE in the germline V gene. This CDR3 has 16 residues. With 4 bases removed from V and 4 bases from J, the gap between germline ends came to 20 bases. CDR3 sequence reads: CASSLGTNQQGETQYF. The CDR3 coding sequence is TGTGCCAGCAGCCTCGGGACAAATCAACAGGGAGAGACCCAGTACTTC.

This chain joins TRBV7-2 and TRBJ1-1; 8 positions match TRBD1. The CDR3 runs 15 residues. The germline gives CDR1 SGHTA, CDR2 FQGNSA. V shed 5 bases and J 8 bases; nucleotides not matched to a gene: 13. The CDR3 region is CASSLKRTGLFEAFF. CDR3 DNA: TGTGCCAGCAGCCTTAAGAGGACAGGGCTTTTCGAAGCTTTCTTT. Complete variable domain (other parts from reference TRBV7-2 and TRBJ1-1): GAGVSQSPSNKVTEKGKDVELRCDPISGHTALYWYRQSLGQGLEFLIYFQGNSAPDKSGLPSDRFSAERTGGSVSTLTIQRTQQEDSAVYLCASSLKRTGLFEAFFGQGTRLTVV.

This clone occurred once. CDR3 residues: CASSPRDRSYEQFF. The CDR3 DNA reads TGCGCCAGCAGCCCCCGGGACAGAAGCTATGAGCAGTTCTTC. This chain joins TRBV4-1 and TRBJ2-1; TRBD1 matches 7 bases. CDR3 size: 14 residues. Germline V gene lookup returns CDR1 MGHRA and CDR2 YSYEKL. Trimming cost V 4 bases and J 8 bases; bases outside gene matches: 8.

The rearrangement joins TRBV5-1 to TRBJ1-3; TRBD1 is a possible D gene (6 bases). The CDR3 is 15 residues long. V was trimmed by 3 bases and J by 4 bases, leaving 14 bases between them. From germline, CDR1 is SGHRS and CDR2 YFSETQ. The CDR3 sequence: CASSSTGTLGNTIYF. CDR3 sequence (DNA): TGCGCCAGCAGCTCCACCGGGACACTCGGAAACACCATATATTTT.

The V gene is TRBV5-1, the J gene TRBJ2-1, with unresolved D. There are 13 residues in the CDR3. The germline V and J ends were trimmed by 2 bases and 4 bases, with 7 bases remaining between them. Germline CDR1 is SGHRS and CDR2 is YFSETQ. The CDR3 region is CASSFDNYNEQFF. The CDR3 DNA is TGCGCCAGCAGCTTCGACAATTACAATGAGCAGTTCTTC.

This chain links TRBV29-1 with TRBJ2-7; 7 bases align to TRBD2. Losses at the gene ends were 6 bases for V and 6 bases for J; bases not matched to a gene: 8. Germline V gene sequence: CDR1 SQVTM, CDR2 ANQGSEA. CDR3 size: 12 residues. CDR3 protein: CSVIGAGVEQYF. DNA of the CDR3: TGCAGCGTCATCGGGGCGGGAGTCGAGCAGTACTTC.

This chain connects TRBV4-2 to TRBJ1-1; D is perhaps TRBD1 (6 bases). The V end was cut by 2 bases, the J end by 10 bases, with 11 bases between. The CDR3 is 12 amino acids. Germline-derived CDR1 and CDR2 are LGHNA and YNFKEQ. In nucleotides, the CDR3 is TGTGCCAGCAGCCAAAACAGGGATGGAGCTTTCTTT. Translation gives CASSQNRDGAFF.

Remarks on this clone: Other DNA sequences in this specimen translate into the identical CDR3. The V call is TRBV5-4, the J call TRBJ2-1, with 7 bases identical to TRBD2. The V and J ends lost 8 bases and 3 bases, in that order; junction bases with no gene match: 5. The CDR3 runs 13 residues. Germline CDR1 SGHNT, CDR2 YYREEE (reference sequence). CDR3 DNA: TGTGCCAGTGGATGGACTAGCTACAATGAGCAGTTCTTC. Its translation: CASGWTSYNEQFF. The full variable domain, completed using reference TRBV5-4 and TRBJ2-1, is ETGVTQSPTHLIKTRGQQVTLRCSSQSGHNTVSWYQQALGQGPQFIFQYYREEENGRGNFPPRFSGLQFPNYSSELNVNALELDDSALYLCASGWTSYNEQFFGPGTRLTVL.

This clone was recorded only once. The genes are TRBV12-5 and TRBJ2-7, with a tentative D call TRBD1 (5 bases). V lost 7 bases and J lost 2, with 24 bases in between. Germline V gene data show CDR1 as LGHNT and CDR2 as FRNRAP. The CDR3 length is 17 residues. This CDR3 is CASVSLPTALITYEQYF. CDR3 bases: TGTGCTAGTGTGTCCCTTCCGACAGCGCTCATTACCTACGAGCAGTACTTC.

V gene TRBV5-4 combines with J gene TRBJ2-3; 12 bases line up with TRBD2. Germline V gene sequence: CDR1 SGHNT, CDR2 YYREEE (reference sequence). The V segment lost 3 bases and the J segment 3 bases; nucleotides outside the gene matches: 5. The CDR3 length is 16 residues. Here the CDR3 DNA reads TGTGCCAGCAGCTCGACTAGCGGGAGATCAACAGATACGCAGTATTTT. The encoded protein is CASSSTSGRSTDTQYF.

The chain employs TRBV28 and TRBJ2-7, with TRBD1 identical over 12 bases. Germline trimming cut 6 bases from V and 7 bases from J; bases unmatched to any gene: 13. The CDR3 extends over 16 amino acids. The germline V gene has CDR1 MDHEN and CDR2 SYDVKM. The DNA of the CDR3 is TGTGCCAGCAGATCCCCGCCGGGACAGGGGGCGAGGGAGCAGTACTTC. Translating it yields CASRSPPGQGAREQYF.

This chain uses TRBV18 with TRBJ2-7; 7 bases are a match to TRBD1. The CDR3 has 15 residues. The ends lost 3 bases at V and 0 bases at J; junction bases unmatched: 5. Germline V gene lookup returns CDR1 KGHSH and CDR2 LQKENI. The CDR3 region has the DNA TGTGCCAGCTCACCCCTACAGGGGAGCTCCTACGAGCAGTACTTC. Protein sequence: CASSPLQGSSYEQYF.

CDR3 DNA: TGTGCCAGTAGTTCTGGACAGTTTCGCCACGAGCAGTACTTC. Protein sequence: CASSSGQFRHEQYF. The chain joins TRBV19 to TRBJ2-7; tentatively, D is TRBD1 (6 bases). Germline CDR1 is LNHDA and CDR2 is SQIVND (reference sequence). V gave up 5 bases and J gave up 5 bases, with 16 bases separating them. The CDR3 runs 14 residues. The full variable domain, its missing parts supplied by reference TRBV19 and TRBJ2-7, is DGGITQSPKYLFRKEGQNVTLSCEQNLNHDAMYWYRQDPGQGLRLIYYSQIVNDFQKGDIAEGYSVSREKKESFPLTVTSAQKNPTAFYLCASSSGQFRHEQYFGPGTRLTVT.

This chain uses TRBV7-9 with TRBJ1-5, with a weak D call TRBD1 (6 bases). Trimming pared 3 bases from V and 7 bases from J, leaving 10 bases between. The V gene's germline CDR1 is SEHNR and CDR2 FQNEAQ (reference sequence). CDR3 length: 13 amino acids. In nucleotides, the CDR3 is TGTGCCAGCAGCTTTGAGGACAGCCAGCCCCAGCATTTT. Protein sequence: CASSFEDSQPQHF. Drawing the rest from reference TRBV7-9 and TRBJ1-5, the complete variable domain is DTGVSQNPRHKITKRGQNVTFRCDPISEHNRLYWYRQTLGQGPEFLTYFQNEAQLEKSRLLSDRFSAERPKGSFSTLEIQRTEQGDSAMYLCASSFEDSQPQHFGDGTRLSIL.

V and J are TRBV6-6 and TRBJ2-7; 9 bases are a match to TRBD1. CDR3 length: 13 amino acids. CDR1 and CDR2 from the germline V gene are MNHNY and SVGAGI (reference sequence). The junction had 5 bases not matched to a gene; V was cut back by 0 bases and J by 11 bases. The CDR3 DNA is TGTGCCAGCAGTTACTCGGGGACAGGGTGGGAGTACTTC. Its protein is CASSYSGTGWEYF.

J is TRBJ2-7 and V is TRBV27; TRBD1 matches 8 bases. The V gene end was trimmed by 3 bases and the J gene end by 3 bases; junction bases not matched to a gene: 7. The CDR3 consists of 15 residues. Germline CDR1 is MNHEY and CDR2 is SMNVEV (reference sequence). CDR3 loop: CASSLRGQAFYEQYF. CDR3 bases: TGTGCCAGCAGTTTGAGGGGACAGGCTTTCTACGAGCAGTACTTC.

The rearrangement links TRBV27 to TRBJ1-2, with 10 bases lining up with TRBD1. This CDR3 has 16 amino acids. Germline-derived CDR1 and CDR2 are MNHEY and SMNVEV (reference sequence). Germline trimming cut 5 bases from V and 2 bases from J; bases unmatched to any gene: 8. The CDR3 sequence is CASSPSGQGRNYGYTF. The CDR3 region has the DNA TGTGCCAGCAGTCCCTCGGGACAGGGGAGAAACTATGGCTACACCTTC.

V and J are TRBV7-9 and TRBJ2-7; maybe TRBD2 (5 bases). Germline CDR1 and CDR2: SEHNR and FQNEAQ (reference sequence). Trimming removed 5 bases from V and 0 bases from J, with 11 bases in between. The CDR3 length is 14 residues. CDR3 in amino acids: CASSSGQISYEQYF. The CDR3 DNA follows: TGTGCCAGCAGCAGCGGCCAGATCTCCTACGAGCAGTACTTC.

This chain links TRBV19 with TRBJ1-1; D remains ambiguous. V dropped 5 bases and J dropped 8 bases, with 21 bases sitting between them. CDR3 length: 15 residues. In germline, CDR1 is LNHDA, CDR2 SQIVND (reference sequence). The CDR3 DNA sequence: TGTGCCAGTAGTCCCCTAATCATTTGGGAGCAAGAAGCTTTCTTT. It translates to CASSPLIIWEQEAFF.

The chain combines TRBV9 with TRBJ2-2, with TRBD2 identical over 8 bases. This CDR3 is built from 17 residues. V shed 3 bases and J 3 bases; nucleotides not matched to a gene: 10. In germline, CDR1 is SGDLS, CDR2 YYNGEE. DNA of the CDR3: TGTGCCAGCAGCGCCCCATACAGCGGGAGCGACACCGGGGAGCTGTTTTTT. As protein: CASSAPYSGSDTGELFF.

The chain has TRBV4-1 and TRBJ1-1; D might be TRBD1 (6 bases). Germline lookup yields CDR1 MGHRA and CDR2 YSYEKL. Trimming removed 3 bases from V and 4 bases from J, with 15 bases in between. The CDR3 is 15 amino acids. CDR3 sequence: CASSQAGEGGTEAFF. CDR3 coding DNA: TGCGCCAGCAGCCAGGCAGGGGAGGGTGGCACTGAAGCTTTCTTT.

For the CDR3, the DNA is TGTGCCAGCAGCCAAGCCGGGACAGGGGGCGTTGATACGCAGTATTTT. Protein product: CASSQAGTGGVDTQYF. The chain is built from TRBV4-2 and TRBJ2-3, with 12 bases identical to TRBD1. CDR1 and CDR2 from the germline V gene are LGHNA and YNFKEQ. The ends lost 1 base at V and 6 bases at J; junction bases unmatched: 5. There are 16 residues in the CDR3.